One and the same sample provided the 16 T cell receptor beta chains below, sequenced in a study of Ad26.COV2.S vaccination and SARS-CoV-2 variants. Described treatment: 19 received Ad26.COV2.S at low or high dose, single or two shots; a few received placebo; per-sample allocation not given. Samples came from day 63 after the first vaccine or placebo injection. Profiling relied on immunoSEQ multiplex PCR, and the TCRdb table lists in-frame clones only, not all of them. The data contain roughly 320,000 clones, about 86% of them singletons. The starting material was peripheral blood, obtained in a trial of Ad26.COV2.S vaccine versus placebo. Receptors originate from a person aged 18 to 65 who received the Ad26.COV2.S COVID-19 vaccine or a placebo.

The chain recombines TRBV11-2 with TRBJ2-3; D possibly corresponds to TRBD2 (6 bases). Germline V gene sequence: CDR1 SGHAT, CDR2 FQNNGV. The length of the CDR3 is 16 residues. V lost 4 bases and J lost 2, with 16 bases in between. The CDR3 DNA is TGTGCCAGCAGCTCCGTAGCGGCCCGCCCCACAGATACGCAGTATTTT. The encoded protein is CASSSVAARPTDTQYF.

The chain recombines TRBV11-3 with TRBJ1-3; no definite D call. V was shortened by 0 bases and J by 7 bases, with 7 bases between the two germline ends. The CDR3 length is 13 residues. From germline, CDR1 is SGHNT and CDR2 YENEEA. The CDR3 sequence is CASSLDPRNTIYF. CDR3 coding DNA: TGTGCCAGCAGCTTAGATCCTCGGAACACCATATATTTT.

The chain joins TRBV12-5 to TRBJ1-2, with a tentative D call TRBD1 (6 bases). This CDR3 contains 17 residues. V lost 4 bases to trimming and J lost 2 bases, with 20 bases between them. CDR1 is LGHNT and CDR2 is FRNRAP in the germline V gene. The CDR3 region has the DNA TGTGCTAGTGGTTCCCCCCAGGGGTCCCCCCCAAACTATGGCTACACCTTC. Translating it yields CASGSPQGSPPNYGYTF.

V is TRBV7-9 and J is TRBJ2-2; 14 bases are a match to TRBD2. The length of the CDR3 is 17 residues. Germline lookup yields CDR1 SEHNR and CDR2 FQNEAQ (reference sequence). V lost 5 bases, J lost 3 bases, and 5 bases stayed unmatched. The CDR3 region has the DNA TGTGCCAGCAGCCTGGGACTAGCGGGGGTATACACCGGGGAGCTGTTTTTT. Encoded protein: CASSLGLAGVYTGELFF.

The chain has TRBV19 and TRBJ1-2; D remains ambiguous. V was pared by 5 bases and J by 8 bases, with 15 bases between. This CDR3 region has 13 residues. The germline V gene has CDR1 LNHDA and CDR2 SQIVND (reference sequence). The CDR3 here is CASSPPKVTGYTF. The CDR3 DNA reads TGTGCCAGTAGTCCCCCCAAGGTAACCGGCTACACCTTC. The full variable domain, rest sourced from reference TRBV19 and TRBJ1-2, is DGGITQSPKYLFRKEGQNVTLSCEQNLNHDAMYWYRQDPGQGLRLIYYSQIVNDFQKGDIAEGYSVSREKKESFPLTVTSAQKNPTAFYLCASSPPKVTGYTFGSGTRLTVV.

In this sample, this clone turned up a few times. The chain combines TRBV2 with TRBJ1-5, with 7 bases lining up with TRBD1. V lost 6 bases and J lost 2; bases outside the gene matches: 4. This CDR3 is 14 amino acids long. Germline CDR1 reads SNHLY; CDR2 reads FYNNEI. Written as DNA, the CDR3 is TGTGCCAGCAGGGGGACAGTTCGCAATCAGCCCCAGCATTTT. Translated, it gives CASRGTVRNQPQHF.

J is TRBJ2-5 and V is TRBV7-3; maybe TRBD1 (5 bases). The CDR3 has 13 residues. Per the germline V gene, CDR1 is SGHTA and CDR2 is FQGTGA. V was shortened by 5 bases and J by 10 bases, with 17 bases between the two germline ends. This CDR3 reads CASSQGWGADQYF. The CDR3 bases are TGTGCCAGCAGCCAAGGCTGGGGCGCCGACCAGTACTTC.

The genes are TRBV5-1 and TRBJ1-2, with 9 positions matching TRBD1. The CDR3 totals 15 residues. CDR1 and CDR2 from the germline V gene are SGHRS and YFSETQ. J lost 7 bases, V lost 1 base, and 8 bases had no gene match. For the CDR3, the DNA is TGCGCCAGCAGCTTGCAGGGACAGGGTATACGTGGCTACACCTTC. The encoded protein is CASSLQGQGIRGYTF.

The sample holds one count of this clone. The CDR3 protein is CASSLSRGVNYGYTF. DNA for the CDR3: TGTGCCAGCAGTTTATCTCGGGGCGTAAACTATGGCTACACCTTC. The chain recombines TRBV27 with TRBJ1-2; a possible D gene is TRBD1 (5 bases). Germline V gene sequence: CDR1 MNHEY, CDR2 SMNVEV (reference sequence). The CDR3 is made up of 15 amino acids. V gave up 0 bases and J gave up 2 bases, with 10 bases separating them.

V and J are TRBV5-8 and TRBJ2-1, with 15 bases matching TRBD2. Germline assignment: CDR1 SGHTS and CDR2 YDEGEE. The ends lost 4 bases at V and 1 base at J; junction bases unmatched: 3. The CDR3 loop spans 17 amino acids. In DNA, the CDR3 is TGTGCCAGCAGCGGAGGGACTAGCGGGGGGTCCTACAATGAGCAGTTCTTC. Translation: CASSGGTSGGSYNEQFF.

This chain joins TRBV6-6 and TRBJ1-1, with a weak D call TRBD1 (6 bases). Trimming removed 6 bases at V and 2 bases at J, with 10 bases between. The CDR3 has 13 amino acids. CDR1 is MNHNY and CDR2 is SVGAGI in the germline V gene (reference sequence). The CDR3 DNA sequence: TGTGCCAGCAGAAGGGGGGGAAACACTGAAGCTTTCTTT. It yields the protein CASRRGGNTEAFF.

The rearrangement uses TRBV6-5 and TRBJ2-6; D is unresolved. The germline gives CDR1 MNHEY, CDR2 SVGAGI. V gave up 0 bases and J gave up 0 bases, with 6 bases separating them. There are 16 residues in the CDR3. Here the CDR3 reads CASSYSIRSGANVLTF. The CDR3 DNA is TGTGCCAGCAGTTACTCAATACGCTCTGGGGCCAACGTCCTGACTTTC.

The rearrangement uses TRBV27 and TRBJ2-1; TRBD1 matches 12 bases. CDR1 and CDR2 from the germline V gene are MNHEY and SMNVEV (reference sequence). The CDR3 extends over 14 amino acids. Trimming took 8 bases from V and 6 from J; bases not matched to a gene: 5. CDR3 loop: CASGGQGAGNEQFF. CDR3 nucleotides: TGTGCCAGCGGGGGACAGGGGGCTGGCAATGAGCAGTTCTTC.

This chain connects TRBV27 to TRBJ1-1; D gene uncertain. The CDR3 runs 15 residues. With 5 bases removed from V and 5 bases from J, the gap between germline ends came to 18 bases. Germline V CDR1 and CDR2: MNHEY, SMNVEV (reference sequence). This CDR3 is CASSKRQHEQTEAFF. The CDR3 region has the DNA TGTGCCAGCAGTAAGAGGCAACATGAACAAACTGAAGCTTTCTTT.

This clone was observed a single time. In DNA form, the CDR3 reads TGTGCCAGCAGCTTTACTACGGGGGGATGGACTGAAGCTTTCTTT. Its protein is CASSFTTGGWTEAFF. The V and J genes are TRBV7-2 and TRBJ1-1; possible D gene TRBD1, 5 bases. The CDR3 is 15 amino acids. Trimming removed 3 bases at V and 5 bases at J, with 16 bases between. Germline lookup yields CDR1 SGHTA and CDR2 FQGNSA.

This sequence joins TRBV4-3 and TRBJ2-4, with D hard to call. The germline CDR1 and CDR2 sequences are LGHNA and YSLEER. Trimming took 0 bases from V and 7 from J, leaving 10 bases between them. There are 14 residues in the CDR3. CDR3 sequence reads: CASSQEAATNIQYF. The CDR3, as DNA: TGCGCCAGCAGCCAAGAGGCAGCCACGAACATTCAGTACTTC.